This TCR beta chain emerged from a study of CD8+ T cells in alopecia areata (dated by TCRdb to about 2018). Notes on the research overall: The treated patients, all with moderate-to-severe alopecia areata, were enrolled in an open-label pilot trial of oral tofacitinib given at 5 to 10 mg twice daily. Patients stayed on tofacitinib for 6 to 18 months and then had 6 months of follow-up off drug so that delayed response and recurrence could be assessed. The SALT score, which quantifies the percentage of affected scalp surface area, was used to measure disease severity in treated patients. High-throughput TCRbeta sequencing was used to examine T cell clonal expansion in alopecia areata in both the C3H/HeJ mouse model and human patients. Scalp tissue and sorted CD4+ and CD8+ peripheral blood T cells from patchy and totalis/universalis alopecia areata patients and from healthy controls were covered by human TCRbeta sequencing. Patients on tofacitinib were biopsied at baseline and after 4 and 24 weeks of treatment, and several of the patients also had a later scalp biopsy. Scalp clonality was compared across normal scalp (n=4), patchy alopecia areata scalp (n=8), and alopecia totalis/universalis scalp (n=8). RNA was obtained with the PAXgene miRNA kit for fixed scalp, the miRNeasy kit for PBMCs, and the RNeasy kit for mouse skin. TCRbeta CDR3 regions were amplified by immunoSEQ multiplex PCR using 35 Vbeta forward and 13 Jbeta reverse primers.

Here is what the overall study found, with its caveats: Lesional scalp, especially in alopecia totalis/universalis, showed higher clonality and more expanded CD8+ clones than normal scalp, suggesting antigenic drive. Because the treated cohort was small and had only one nonresponder, larger studies are needed to examine links between baseline CD8+ expansion and response. With tofacitinib, both scalp clonality and the number of expanded CD8+ clones among the top 100 scalp clones went down significantly. Compared with mice, TCR sequences shared between patients were less clear, possibly partly because of HLA diversity across the patient population. Resident alphabeta T cells in normal human skin are also sequenced, complicating scalp TCR repertoire analysis, unlike mouse skin dominated by gammadelta T cells. Many expanded lesional clones were found to persist in scalp and blood during tofacitinib treatment, and relapse after treatment cessation may be partly explained by this persistence.

The library relied on the immunoSEQ multiplex PCR assay. To provide template for TCR sequencing, every sample had RNA extracted and reverse transcribed into cDNA. SuperScript III was used for first-strand cDNA synthesis, primed with a 2:1 mix of oligo-dT and random hexamers. A synthetic immune receptor repertoire was used to measure amplification bias, and any remaining bias was corrected computationally. From the authors' description of their analysis: Raw reads were preprocessed to remove errors, and CDR3 was defined by IMGT conventions from the conserved cysteine to phenylalanine. Clonality was computed as 1 minus the Shannon entropy, with the entropy normalized by log2 of the number of productive unique TCRs. Whether scalp clones were CD4 or CD8 was inferred by matching scalp TCRbeta sequences against CD4 and CD8 repertoires sorted from blood. As stored in TCRdb, this immuneACCESS dataset retains in-frame rearrangements with V and J assigned. A fraction of the clones does not appear; measured against another copy, unresolved V genes explain less than half of the discrepancy, and the remainder lacks a known reason. The DNA was the basis for D and trimming; V, J and clone size are from that table. Present in this sample are more than 90,000 clones, under 60% of which were seen just once. Together, the top ten hold 12% of the sample.

In light of the paper, this sample's time point label describes: 24 weeks on oral tofacitinib. The sample's treatment or condition label, in plain terms: oral pan-JAK inhibitor, 5-10 mg twice daily. Peripheral blood and lesional scalp punch biopsies were obtained from patients with alopecia areata. PBMCs were separated by density centrifugation and stained for CD3, CD4 and CD8, after which CD4+ and CD8+ T cells were sorted on a FACSAria. About this clone itself: This clone's antigen is unknown. No base quality values were provided; no much bigger clone lies one nucleotide off.

The clonotype was recovered from a human donor with alopecia areata. The sequences come from CD8+ T cells sorted from blood, collected at week 24, from a patient treated with tofacitinib.

The CDR3 reads as follows: CALEVGDEKLFF. The DNA sequence is as follows: TGTGCCCTGGAGGTGGGAGATGAAAAACTGTTTTTT. This chain joins TRBV30 to TRBJ1-4; too little of a D gene remains to name it. The CDR3 runs 12 residues from the cysteine to the phenylalanine. Solely the CDR3 DNA is kept, with 36 bases framed from the first base. From the germline V gene (reference sequence), CDR1 is GTSNPN and CDR2 is SVGIG. V is pared back by 8 bases and J by 6 bases, with 13 bases lying between the germline termini.